These 20 T cell receptor beta chains share one sample of origin, sequenced in a study of blood T cell repertoires in COVID-19 (dated by TCRdb to the early 2020s). The library came from the immunoSEQ multiplex PCR assay. TCRdb provides this immuneACCESS table in a form limited to in-frame rearrangements. Some clones are lacking; in checked studies, under half of them reflect an unresolved V gene, and why the rest are absent is not known. In all, the sample holds a few hundred thousand clones, and 80% to 90% of those were seen once. The ten largest clones take up approximately 1% of the sample. Source material: PBMCs or T cells enriched from blood (not recorded which). All receptors derive from a man aged 18 to 29 who had recovered from COVID-19.

The chain uses TRBV28 and TRBJ1-5; tentatively, D is TRBD1 (6 bases). Trimming shortened V by 6 bases and J by 0 bases, and 15 bases separated the two germline ends. CDR1 is MDHEN, CDR2 SYDVKM, per germline. This CDR3 is 16 amino acids long. The DNA of the CDR3 is TGTGCCAGCAGCTCCGCAGGGGATTATAGCAATCAGCCCCAGCATTTT. This gives the protein CASSSAGDYSNQPQHF. Together with reference TRBV28 and TRBJ1-5, the CDR3 gives the full variable domain: DVKVTQSSRYLVKRTGEKVFLECVQDMDHENMFWYRQDPGLGLRLIYFSYDVKMKEKGDIPEGYSVSREKKERFSLILESASTNQTSMYLCASSSAGDYSNQPQHFGDGTRLSIL.

The V gene is TRBV19, the J gene TRBJ1-1; the match to TRBD1 covers 8 bases. This CDR3 is built from 14 residues. The trim removed 0 bases at V and 7 bases at J, leaving 4 bases unmatched. The germline V gene encodes CDR1 LNHDA and CDR2 SQIVND (reference sequence). This chain's CDR3 is CASSIDGQGREAFF. CDR3 coding DNA: TGTGCCAGTAGTATAGACGGACAGGGCCGTGAAGCTTTCTTT.

This clone has just a few counts. This chain links TRBV10-2 with TRBJ2-3, with D possibly being TRBD1 (7 bases). The CDR3 contains 15 residues. V lost 2 bases to trimming and J lost 4 bases, with 13 bases between them. Germline CDR1 and CDR2: WSHSY and SAAADI. CDR3 nucleotide sequence: TGCGCCAGCAGTGAGGCCAGGGGGGAGGCAGATACGCAGTATTTT. Protein product: CASSEARGEADTQYF.

CDR3 sequence (DNA): TGTGCCAGCAGACAAGACAATGAAGCTTTCTTT. It yields the protein CASRQDNEAFF. The rearrangement links TRBV6-5 to TRBJ1-1, with D unresolved. CDR3 size: 11 residues. The germline V gene has CDR1 MNHEY and CDR2 SVGAGI. The V and J ends lost 6 bases and 7 bases respectively, with 9 bases between them.

The chain links TRBV5-8 to TRBJ2-6; TRBD1 agrees at 8 bases. V lost 4 bases to trimming and J lost 1 base; unmatched junction nucleotides: 7. Germline CDR1 reads SGHTS; CDR2 reads YDEGEE. This CDR3 is built from 17 residues. CDR3 sequence: CASSNRTGRSGANVLTF. The CDR3 DNA reads TGTGCCAGCAGCAATAGGACAGGGAGGTCTGGGGCCAACGTCCTGACTTTC.

The chain employs TRBV7-3 and TRBJ2-3; 8 bases line up with TRBD1. This CDR3 is 15 amino acids long. CDR1 is SGHTA and CDR2 is FQGTGA in the germline V gene. The V gene end was trimmed by 6 bases and the J gene end by 4 bases; junction bases not matched to a gene: 9. CDR3 amino acids: CASSPQGAGADTQYF. The CDR3 nucleotides are TGTGCCAGCAGTCCCCAGGGGGCTGGGGCAGATACGCAGTATTTT.

This sequence joins TRBV2 and TRBJ2-2; TRBD1 might be the D (6 bases). Germline CDR1 and CDR2: SNHLY and FYNNEI. CDR3 length: 14 residues. Trimming removed 2 bases at V and 7 bases at J, with 11 bases between. CDR3 protein: CASSESGALGELFF. For the CDR3, the DNA is TGTGCCAGCAGTGAATCAGGGGCTCTCGGGGAGCTGTTTTTT.

This clone was detected only once. V and J are TRBV27 and TRBJ1-2; 10 nucleotides match TRBD1. The CDR3 contains 17 residues. V shed 7 bases and J 4 bases; nucleotides not matched to a gene: 15. Germline V gives CDR1 MNHEY, CDR2 SMNVEV (reference sequence). The CDR3, as DNA: TGTGCCAGCATCTGTGGGACAGGGGATGATATACCCTATGGCTACACCTTC. It codes for CASICGTGDDIPYGYTF.

The gene calls are TRBV5-5 and TRBJ2-2, with 8 bases aligning to TRBD2. J gave up 3 bases and V 3 bases, and 1 base lay outside the gene matches. CDR1 SGHKS and CDR2 YYEKEE come from the germline V gene (reference sequence). This CDR3 contains 14 residues. CDR3 residues: CASSSLADTGELFF. The CDR3 DNA follows: TGTGCCAGCAGCTCACTAGCGGACACCGGGGAGCTGTTTTTT.

The chain links TRBV7-9 to TRBJ2-7; TRBD1 agrees at 7 bases. V lost 5 bases, J lost 4 bases, and 8 bases stayed unmatched. CDR3 size: 14 residues. Germline V CDR1 and CDR2: SEHNR, FQNEAQ (reference sequence). The chain's CDR3 is CASSPRDRLYEQYF. As DNA, the CDR3 is TGTGCCAGCAGCCCACGGGACAGACTTTACGAGCAGTACTTC.

V and J are TRBV7-2 and TRBJ2-7, with D uncertain. Germline V CDR1 and CDR2: SGHTA, FQGNSA. V was trimmed by 1 base and J by 9 bases, leaving 7 bases between them. CDR3 length: 11 amino acids. The DNA of the CDR3 is TGTGCCAGCAGCTTAGGCCAAGCGCAGTACTTC. This gives the protein CASSLGQAQYF.

This chain connects TRBV28 to TRBJ1-1, with D unresolved. Trimming removed 3 bases at V and 5 bases at J, with 7 bases between. The CDR3 length is 12 residues. Germline V gives CDR1 MDHEN, CDR2 SYDVKM. The DNA of the CDR3 is TGTGCCAGCAGTTTGGACTGGACTGAAGCTTTCTTT. This codes for CASSLDWTEAFF. The complete variable domain, with remaining parts taken from reference TRBV28 and TRBJ1-1, reads DVKVTQSSRYLVKRTGEKVFLECVQDMDHENMFWYRQDPGLGLRLIYFSYDVKMKEKGDIPEGYSVSREKKERFSLILESASTNQTSMYLCASSLDWTEAFFGQGTRLTVV.

This chain links TRBV5-1 with TRBJ1-2; D uncertain. The V end lost 1 base, the J end lost 4 bases, and 5 bases lay between the germline ends. Germline V gene data show CDR1 as SGHRS and CDR2 as YFSETQ. This CDR3 is built from 12 residues. CDR3: CASSLPSYGYTF. The CDR3 nucleotides are TGCGCCAGCAGCTTGCCCTCCTATGGCTACACCTTC.

The gene calls are TRBV7-2 and TRBJ2-1; 8 nucleotides line up with TRBD2. The junction had 3 bases not matched to a gene; V was cut back by 1 base and J by 4 bases. Germline loops: CDR1 SGHTA, CDR2 FQGNSA. The CDR3 runs to 15 residues. CDR3 in DNA: TGTGCCAGCAGCTTAGAGGCGGGAGGATACAATGAGCAGTTCTTC. This sequence encodes CASSLEAGGYNEQFF.

The chain couples TRBV18 to TRBJ2-7; D may be TRBD2 (6 bases). Trimming left V 2 bases short and J 0 bases short, with 11 bases between. The CDR3 is 15 amino acids. Germline values: CDR1 KGHSH, CDR2 LQKENI. CDR3 sequence (DNA): TGTGCCAGCTCACCAACCGCCGGGAGCTCCTACGAGCAGTACTTC. Encoded protein: CASSPTAGSSYEQYF. Full variable domain (missing parts from reference TRBV18 and TRBJ2-7): NAGVMQNPRHLVRRRGQEARLRCSPMKGHSHVYWYRQLPEEGLKFMVYLQKENIIDESGMPKERFSAEFPKEGPSILRIQQVVRGDSAAYFCASSPTAGSSYEQYFGPGTRLTVT.

The chain uses TRBV11-3 and TRBJ1-1; D call uncertain. This CDR3 spans 13 amino acids. Trimming left V 5 bases short and J 5 bases short, with 12 bases between. Per the germline V gene, CDR1 is SGHNT and CDR2 is YENEEA. The DNA for the CDR3 is TGTGCCAGCAGCCCGACGAGGAAGACTGAAGCTTTCTTT. Translated, it gives CASSPTRKTEAFF.

In regard to this clone: This CDR3 is also generated by other DNA sequences in the sample. The chain uses TRBV9 and TRBJ2-3; TRBD1 agrees at 9 bases. Per germline, CDR1 SGDLS and CDR2 YYNGEE. V dropped 0 bases and J dropped 5; count of bases not matched to a gene: 4. The CDR3 length is 15 residues. The CDR3 is CASSVAGQGKDTQYF. DNA of the CDR3: TGTGCCAGCAGCGTAGCGGGACAGGGTAAAGATACGCAGTATTTT.

The chain has TRBV24-1 and TRBJ1-5, with 8 bases fitting TRBD1. V lost 11 bases to trimming and J lost 10 bases; unmatched junction nucleotides: 24. This CDR3 spans 17 amino acids. Germline values: CDR1 KGHDR, CDR2 SFDVKD. Here the CDR3 DNA reads TGTGCCAACACCGCACGGGACAGGTGGTCGTCAATCAGCCCCCAGCATTTT. Translating it yields CANTARDRWSSISPQHF.

The CDR3 DNA reads TGTGCCATCCTGGAGTTAGGGGCACCCAATGAAAAACTGTTTTTT. It codes for CAILELGAPNEKLFF. J is TRBJ1-4 and V is TRBV7-9; perhaps TRBD1 as D (5 bases). V was shortened by 10 bases and J by 5 bases, with 20 bases between the two germline ends. The V gene's germline CDR1 is SEHNR and CDR2 FQNEAQ (reference sequence). The CDR3 runs 15 residues.

In its sample, this clone was seen a few times. V is TRBV9 and J is TRBJ2-7, with unresolved D. The CDR3 runs 15 residues. In germline, CDR1 is SGDLS, CDR2 YYNGEE. V lost 0 bases and J 3 bases, leaving 13 bases between the germline ends. The CDR3 loop reads CASSVEVASFYEQYF. The CDR3 nucleotides read TGTGCCAGCAGCGTAGAGGTAGCCTCCTTCTACGAGCAGTACTTC.